The 10 T cell receptor beta chains below come from one sample, sequenced in a study of PD-1 blockade in classical Hodgkin lymphoma. Each patient relapsed following autologous stem cell transplantation, and prior brentuximab vedotin exposure differed. The table came from immunoSEQ multiplex PCR; TCRdb's copy has only in-frame clones and leaves some out. The profile shows 150,000 or so clones, about 81% of them singletons. The sample in question was peripheral blood mononuclear cells (PBMCs), obtained before the second cycle of nivolumab. The source of these receptors is a human donor with classical Hodgkin lymphoma.

The V and J genes are TRBV25-1 and TRBJ2-3; D is perhaps TRBD2 (6 bases). Germline loops: CDR1 MGHDK, CDR2 SYGVNS. The CDR3 loop spans 14 amino acids. Trimming stripped 3 bases from V and 0 bases from J, with 7 bases between. CDR3 residues: CASSEGGSTDTQYF. CDR3 coding DNA: TGTGCCAGCAGTGAGGGGGGTAGCACAGATACGCAGTATTTT. Full variable domain (rest looked up from reference TRBV25-1 and TRBJ2-3): EADIYQTPRYLVIGTGKKITLECSQTMGHDKMYWYQQDPGMELHLIHYSYGVNSTEKGDLSSESTVSRIRTEHFPLTLESARPSHTSQYLCASSEGGSTDTQYFGPGTRLTVL.

As DNA, the CDR3 is TGTGCCAGCAGCTCCAGGGGAGTCTACGAGCAGTACTTC. Protein sequence: CASSSRGVYEQYF. The chain uses TRBV13 and TRBJ2-7, with D perhaps matching TRBD1 (6 bases). Germline assignment: CDR1 PRHDT and CDR2 FYEKMQ (reference sequence). The CDR3 loop spans 13 amino acids. V lost 4 bases and J 3 bases, leaving 10 bases between the germline ends.

Remarks on this clone: A read error is the likely source, as a far larger clone sits one nucleotide away. The V call is TRBV5-6, the J call TRBJ1-3; unclear D gene. Between the trimmed V and J ends, which lost 0 bases and 0 bases, there was a span of 16 bases. This CDR3 has 18 residues. Germline V gives CDR1 SGHDT, CDR2 YYEEEE. In DNA, the CDR3 is TGTGCCAGCAGCTTGGGGGCCGGCAGGTCGTTCTCTGGAAACACCATATATTTT. It yields the protein CASSLGAGRSFSGNTIYF.

The chain employs TRBV10-3 and TRBJ1-2; 9 bases agree with TRBD1. The V gene end was trimmed by 5 bases and the J gene end by 8 bases; junction bases not matched to a gene: 9. CDR1 and CDR2 from the germline V gene are ENHRY and SYGVKD. CDR3 length: 14 amino acids. The CDR3 sequence: CAISTRRTGEGYTF. The CDR3 DNA sequence: TGTGCCATCAGTACCCGACGGACAGGGGAGGGCTACACCTTC.

The chain uses TRBV7-9 and TRBJ1-4, with D possibly being TRBD1 (6 bases). Trimming stripped 1 base from V and 4 bases from J, with 10 bases between. The CDR3 has 15 residues. CDR1 is SEHNR and CDR2 is FQNEAQ in the germline V gene (reference sequence). The CDR3 sequence is CASSLDGGYNEKLFF. In nucleotides, the CDR3 is TGTGCCAGCAGCTTAGACGGGGGCTATAATGAAAAACTGTTTTTT.

The chain links TRBV5-8 to TRBJ2-1, with 14 bases aligning to TRBD2. This CDR3 spans 16 amino acids. The J segment lost 4 bases and the V segment lost 0 bases, leaving 0 bases of the junction unmatched. Germline V CDR1 and CDR2: SGHTS, YDEGEE. CDR3 sequence: CASSLGLAGGYNEQFF. CDR3 sequence (DNA): TGTGCCAGCAGCTTGGGACTAGCGGGAGGGTACAATGAGCAGTTCTTC.

The chain carries TRBV5-8 and TRBJ1-1; D is perhaps TRBD1 (6 bases). Between the trimmed V and J ends, which lost 4 bases and 1 base, there was a span of 14 bases. The germline V gene encodes CDR1 SGHTS and CDR2 YDEGEE. The CDR3 has 15 residues. The CDR3 nucleotides are TGTGCCAGCAGCGCTGGGTGGGGGCAGAACACTGAAGCTTTCTTT. It yields the protein CASSAGWGQNTEAFF. Full variable domain (rest looked up from reference TRBV5-8 and TRBJ1-1): EAGVTQSPTHLIKTRGQQATLRCSPISGHTSVYWYQQALGLGLQFLLWYDEGEERNRGNFPPRFSGRQFPNYSSELNVNALELEDSALYLCASSAGWGQNTEAFFGQGTRLTVV.

This clone appeared a single time. CDR3 region: CAINGGRADTQYF. The CDR3 region has the DNA TGTGCCATCAATGGCGGGAGGGCAGATACGCAGTATTTT. This chain connects TRBV10-3 to TRBJ2-3; 9 nucleotides align to TRBD2. The CDR3 is 13 residues long. CDR1 is ENHRY, CDR2 SYGVKD, per germline. Losses at the gene ends were 7 bases for V and 4 bases for J; bases not matched to a gene: 3.

The rearrangement links TRBV9 to TRBJ2-3; 9 bases match TRBD2. Unmatched junction bases numbered 14, after V lost 4 bases and J lost 2 bases. This CDR3 has 18 residues. Germline CDR1 reads SGDLS; CDR2 reads YYNGEE. The CDR3 DNA sequence: TGTGCCAGCAGCCCTAGTATCCAGCGGGGGGATCACACAGATACGCAGTATTTT. This encodes CASSPSIQRGDHTDTQYF. Together with reference TRBV9 and TRBJ2-3, the CDR3 gives the full variable domain: DSGVTQTPKHLITATGQRVTLRCSPRSGDLSVYWYQQSLDQGLQFLIQYYNGEERAKGNILERFSAQQFPDLHSELNLSSLELGDSALYFCASSPSIQRGDHTDTQYFGPGTRLTVL.

CDR3: CAISRGASYEQYF. The CDR3 DNA is TGTGCCATTTCGAGGGGGGCCTCCTACGAGCAGTACTTC. J is TRBJ2-7 and V is TRBV6-5; D possibly uses TRBD1 or TRBD2 (6 bases each). The CDR3 extends over 13 amino acids. In germline, CDR1 is MNHEY, CDR2 SVGAGI. V was trimmed by 10 bases and J by 0 bases, leaving 13 bases between them.